What follows are 24 T cell receptor beta chains derived from one specimen sequenced in a study of blood T cell repertoires in COVID-19. Generated by immunoSEQ multiplex PCR, the TCRdb table keeps only in-frame clones and is missing some. The data contain 150,000 to 200,000 clones, about 90% of them singletons. The sample consisted of peripheral blood. The source of these receptors is a man aged 25 to 40 with COVID-19, enrolled during active disease.

The chain has TRBV5-6 and TRBJ1-3; D is possibly TRBD1 (5 bases). CDR1 and CDR2 (germline): SGHDT, YYEEEE. The germline V and J ends were trimmed by 4 bases and 3 bases, with 11 bases remaining between them. The CDR3 runs 14 residues. CDR3 DNA sequence: TGTGCCAGCAGCCGGACGGGGGGTGGAAACACCATATATTTT. Its protein is CASSRTGGGNTIYF.

V usage is TRBV13 and J usage is TRBJ2-1; 11 bases map to TRBD2. This CDR3 is 15 amino acids long. The trim removed 4 bases at V and 4 bases at J, leaving 3 bases unmatched. CDR1 PRHDT and CDR2 FYEKMQ come from the germline V gene (reference sequence). CDR3 region: CASSSRLAGYNEQFF. CDR3 nucleotides: TGTGCCAGCAGCTCAAGACTAGCGGGATACAATGAGCAGTTCTTC.

Notes on this clone: A junction boundary mismatches the germline segment, possibly from a read error. The chain joins TRBV6-2 or TRBV6-3 to TRBJ1-3; unclear D gene. In germline, CDR1 is MNHEY, CDR2 SVGEGT. The length of the CDR3 is 12 residues. The CDR3 protein is CASSPRIPPGDF. DNA of the CDR3: TGTGCCAGCAGTCCACGGATACCCCCGGGAGATTTT.

The rearrangement uses TRBV27 and TRBJ2-3; 8 bases align to TRBD1. Germline values: CDR1 MNHEY, CDR2 SMNVEV (reference sequence). The CDR3 runs to 15 residues. Unmatched junction bases numbered 10, after V lost 7 bases and J lost 4 bases. The CDR3, as DNA: TGTGCCAGCATGGTCAGGGGGCGCGGTGCAGATACGCAGTATTTT. Translation gives CASMVRGRGADTQYF.

This chain joins TRBV30 and TRBJ1-4; no definite D call. CDR1 and CDR2 from the germline V gene are GTSNPN and SVGIG (reference sequence). The CDR3 consists of 13 residues. The V gene lost 1 base and the J gene lost 3 bases, with 6 bases spanning the gap. The CDR3 DNA reads TGTGCCTGGAGTGGCGCGGCTAATGAAAAACTGTTTTTT. Protein product: CAWSGAANEKLFF.

The chain combines TRBV7-2 with TRBJ2-7; 9 nucleotides agree with TRBD1. CDR1 and CDR2 (germline): SGHTA, FQGNSA. V shed 5 bases, J shed 4 bases, and the junction held 9 bases outside the gene matches. This CDR3 is 15 amino acids long. This chain's CDR3 is CASSRDRVIMYEQYF. The CDR3 DNA follows: TGTGCCAGCAGCCGGGACAGGGTAATTATGTACGAGCAGTACTTC.

The chain combines TRBV15 with TRBJ1-6; perhaps TRBD1 as D (6 bases). The germline V gene encodes CDR1 LNHNV and CDR2 YYDKDF (reference sequence). The CDR3 contains 14 residues. Trimming cost V 7 bases and J 7 bases, with 14 bases left between them. The CDR3 DNA reads TGTGCCACCACCTTCGACAGGAAGAATTCACCCCTCCACTTT. Protein: CATTFDRKNSPLHF.

J is TRBJ1-2 and V is TRBV28; D is perhaps TRBD1 (6 bases). This CDR3 is 12 amino acids long. The germline CDR1 and CDR2 sequences are MDHEN and SYDVKM. Trimming stripped 10 bases from V and 8 bases from J, with 17 bases between. In DNA form, the CDR3 reads TGTGCCACCGGTCGGGGGGCGAGGGGCTACACCTTC. Translation: CATGRGARGYTF.

J is TRBJ2-1 and V is TRBV7-9, with TRBD1 as a possible D gene (6 bases). With 3 bases removed from V and 8 bases from J, the gap between germline ends came to 8 bases. Germline CDR1 and CDR2: SEHNR and FQNEAQ (reference sequence). The length of the CDR3 is 12 residues. CDR3 in DNA: TGTGCCAGCAGCTTCACAGGGTATGAGCAGTTCTTC. This gives the protein CASSFTGYEQFF.

The J gene is TRBJ1-2, the V gene TRBV7-6; TRBD1 matches at 11 bases. The CDR3 spans 15 residues. V gave up 5 bases and J gave up 7 bases; unmatched junction bases: 9. Germline CDR1 is SGHVS and CDR2 is FNYEAQ. The CDR3 DNA is TGTGCCAGCAGCCGAATGGGACAGGGGGGGAGTGGCTACACCTTC. Its translation: CASSRMGQGGSGYTF.

This chain links TRBV29-1 with TRBJ2-7; 7 bases line up with TRBD2. The CDR3 sequence is 14 residues long. Looked up from germline, CDR1 is SQVTM and CDR2 is ANQGSEA. J lost 2 bases, V lost 4 bases, and 8 bases had no gene match. The CDR3 region is CSVVLPGGTYEQYF. The CDR3 bases are TGCAGCGTTGTCTTGCCGGGGGGAACCTACGAGCAGTACTTC.

V and J are TRBV7-3 and TRBJ2-3; 7 nucleotides agree with TRBD2. Germline V lookup: CDR1 SGHTA, CDR2 FQGTGA. The CDR3 is made up of 15 amino acids. Trimming took 5 bases from V and 7 from J; bases not matched to a gene: 12. The CDR3 nucleotides are TGTGCCAGCAGCCGAACTAGCGCCAGAGGTAATACGCAGTATTTT. It yields the protein CASSRTSARGNTQYF.

The J gene is TRBJ1-1, the V gene TRBV5-6; maybe TRBD1 (5 bases). The CDR3 is 14 amino acids. V was trimmed by 2 bases and J by 5 bases, leaving 13 bases between them. From germline, CDR1 is SGHDT and CDR2 YYEEEE. CDR3 sequence: CASSLPRGRTEAFF. CDR3 DNA: TGTGCCAGCAGCTTACCAAGGGGCAGGACTGAAGCTTTCTTT.

The V and J genes are TRBV6-5 and TRBJ2-5, with 10 bases fitting TRBD2. Trimming at V came to 2 bases and at J to 6 bases, leaving 6 bases not matched to a gene. The CDR3 covers 15 residues. From germline, CDR1 is MNHEY and CDR2 SVGAGI. The CDR3 DNA is TGTGCCAGCAGTTACGAGGCTAGCGGGAGACAGACCCAGTACTTC. Amino acid sequence: CASSYEASGRQTQYF.

The genes are TRBV7-2 and TRBJ2-1; 7 bases are a match to TRBD2. The CDR3 runs 15 residues. The germline CDR1 and CDR2 sequences are SGHTA and FQGNSA. Germline trimming cut 5 bases from V and 7 bases from J; bases unmatched to any gene: 11. CDR3 nucleotides: TGTGCCAGCAGCCCCCTTAGCGGGTCAGGAAATGAGCAGTTCTTC. Its translation is CASSPLSGSGNEQFF.

The genes are TRBV7-2 and TRBJ2-3; 12 nucleotides line up with TRBD2. Per germline, CDR1 SGHTA and CDR2 FQGNSA. After removal of 0 bases from V and 1 base from J, the junction contained 2 bases not matched to a gene. CDR3 length equals 17 residues. CDR3 sequence: CASSLALAGGGTDTQYF. The DNA of the CDR3 is TGTGCCAGCAGCTTAGCGCTAGCGGGGGGGGGCACAGATACGCAGTATTTT.

The chain couples TRBV7-2 to TRBJ1-4, with D uncertain. The germline gives CDR1 SGHTA, CDR2 FQGNSA. The germline V and J ends were trimmed by 5 bases and 8 bases, with 24 bases remaining between them. CDR3 length equals 17 residues. CDR3 sequence reads: CASSPRYGGALREKLFF. The DNA of the CDR3 is TGTGCCAGCAGCCCCCGGTACGGCGGAGCGCTTAGAGAAAAACTGTTTTTT. Looking up the rest from reference TRBV7-2 and TRBJ1-4 gives the full variable domain: GAGVSQSPSNKVTEKGKDVELRCDPISGHTALYWYRQSLGQGLEFLIYFQGNSAPDKSGLPSDRFSAERTGGSVSTLTIQRTQQEDSAVYLCASSPRYGGALREKLFFGSGTQLSVL.

The chain recombines TRBV6-6 with TRBJ1-2, with D hard to call. CDR1 and CDR2 (germline): MNHNY, SVGAGI (reference sequence). V lost 4 bases and J lost 3, with 18 bases in between. This CDR3 is built from 16 residues. The DNA of the CDR3 is TGTGCCAGCAGTTCCCATCCAGGCTCTACTCACTATGGCTACACCTTC. Translating gives CASSSHPGSTHYGYTF.

The chain is built from TRBV11-2 and TRBJ2-4, with D possibly being TRBD1 (6 bases). Germline-derived CDR1 and CDR2 are SGHAT and FQNNGV. This CDR3 region has 11 residues. The germline V and J ends were trimmed by 5 bases and 8 bases, with 7 bases remaining between them. The CDR3 bases are TGTGCCAGCAGCACAGGGCACATTCAGTACTTC. This sequence encodes CASSTGHIQYF.

This chain joins TRBV4-1 and TRBJ1-2; TRBD1 agrees at 7 bases. The J segment lost 8 bases and the V segment lost 4 bases, leaving 10 bases of the junction unmatched. The V gene's germline CDR1 is MGHRA and CDR2 YSYEKL. The CDR3 runs to 14 residues. CDR3 protein: CASSRSGTERGYTF. The CDR3 coding sequence is TGCGCCAGCAGCCGATCCGGGACAGAGAGGGGCTACACCTTC.

This chain connects TRBV10-3 to TRBJ2-3; 15 bases match TRBD2. Trimming removed 2 bases from V and 8 bases from J; junction bases left unmatched: 5. Germline V CDR1 and CDR2: ENHRY, SYGVKD. The CDR3 spans 16 residues. CDR3 DNA: TGTGCCATCAGTGAGGGGACTAGCGGGGGGTTCGGTACGCAGTATTTT. The encoded protein is CAISEGTSGGFGTQYF.

This chain connects TRBV11-3 to TRBJ2-5, with 9 bases identical to TRBD1. V shed 5 bases, J shed 5 bases, and the junction held 9 bases outside the gene matches. Germline V gene lookup returns CDR1 SGHNT and CDR2 YENEEA. The CDR3 loop spans 15 amino acids. The CDR3 region has the DNA TGTGCCAGCAGCCCGGGACAGGGTAATTTCGAGACCCAGTACTTC. Its translation is CASSPGQGNFETQYF.

This clone was seen a single time. V is TRBV28 and J is TRBJ1-2; D not resolved. V was clipped by 2 bases and J by 12 bases, with 10 bases between them. The CDR3 is 11 amino acids. Germline V gene lookup returns CDR1 MDHEN and CDR2 SYDVKM. CDR3 loop: CASSLGPQNTF. In DNA form, the CDR3 reads TGTGCCAGCAGTTTAGGGCCTCAGAACACCTTC.

This clone was counted a single time. This chain joins TRBV7-8 and TRBJ1-1, with 7 bases aligning to TRBD1. With V trimmed by 1 base and J by 2 bases, 7 bases remained unmatched. The CDR3 runs to 16 residues. CDR1 is SGHVS and CDR2 is FQNEAQ in the germline V gene. The CDR3 DNA reads TGTGCCAGCAGCTTAGGGGTAGGGACAGCCAACACTGAAGCTTTCTTT. It encodes CASSLGVGTANTEAFF.